The 12 T cell receptor beta chains below were found in one sample sequenced in a study of blood T cell repertoires in COVID-19 (dated by TCRdb to the early 2020s). To prepare the library, the immunoSEQ multiplex PCR assay was applied. TCRdb took this table from immuneACCESS and kept in-frame rearrangements with V and J called. Such tables lack part of the clones; where checked against another copy, unresolved V genes explain under half of the gap, and the rest is unexplained. The sample contains around 72,000 clones, around 76% of them found a single time. The top ten clones comprise over 15% of the sample. The sequencing sample was made of peripheral blood. Every receptor here comes from a human donor in a cohort sampled during active COVID-19.

About this clone: An end of the junction does not agree with germline; a read error may underlie this. V is TRBV5-1 and J is TRBJ1-2, with D possibly TRBD1 on 5 matching bases. There are 13 residues in the CDR3. The germline CDR1 and CDR2 sequences are SGHRS and YFSETQ. The CDR3 sequence: CARSLVGGYGYTF. The CDR3 coding sequence is TGCGCCCGCAGCCTTGTGGGGGGGTATGGCTACACCTTC. The variable domain in full, completed from reference TRBV5-1 and TRBJ1-2, reads KAGVTQTPRYLIKTRGQQVTLSCSPISGHRSVSWYQQTPGQGLQFLFEYFSETQRNKGNFPGRFSGRQFSNSRSEMNVSTLELGDSALYLCARSLVGGYGYTFGSGTRLTVV.

The J gene is TRBJ1-5, the V gene TRBV19; no definite D call. This CDR3 contains 14 residues. Looked up from germline, CDR1 is LNHDA and CDR2 is SQIVND (reference sequence). The V gene lost 3 bases and the J gene lost 6 bases, with 12 bases spanning the gap. The CDR3 sequence: CASSIRGRTQPQHF. For the CDR3, the DNA is TGTGCCAGTAGTATTAGAGGGCGCACTCAGCCCCAGCATTTT.

V is TRBV11-2 and J is TRBJ1-2; the match to TRBD1 covers 9 bases. Trimming cost V 5 bases and J 2 bases; bases outside gene matches: 12. The CDR3 runs 17 residues. CDR1 is SGHAT, CDR2 FQNNGV, per germline. The DNA of the CDR3 is TGTGCCAGCAGCCCTAGGTCGGGGACAGGGCTAAACTATGGCTACACCTTC. Its protein product is CASSPRSGTGLNYGYTF.

In this sample, this clone turned up once. The rearrangement uses TRBV19 and TRBJ2-7; 7 bases are shared with TRBD1. Germline assignment: CDR1 LNHDA and CDR2 SQIVND (reference sequence). The CDR3 spans 14 residues. V dropped 2 bases and J dropped 2; count of bases not matched to a gene: 3. DNA for the CDR3: TGTGCCAGTAGTATAAGGCAGGGGGCCTACGAGCAGTACTTC. Protein product: CASSIRQGAYEQYF.

The chain links TRBV28 to TRBJ1-1; D call uncertain. Per the germline V gene, CDR1 is MDHEN and CDR2 is SYDVKM. This CDR3 spans 13 amino acids. V lost 10 bases, J lost 0 bases, and 12 bases lay in between. CDR3: CATAPGMNTEAFF. The CDR3 bases are TGTGCCACCGCGCCGGGTATGAACACTGAAGCTTTCTTT.

This chain uses TRBV5-4 with TRBJ1-1; TRBD1 agrees at 10 bases. The junction had 6 bases not matched to a gene; V was cut back by 4 bases and J by 3 bases. The CDR3 is 15 amino acids. Germline CDR1 is SGHNT and CDR2 is YYREEE (reference sequence). CDR3 DNA sequence: TGTGCCAGCAGCCCTACGGGACAGGGGCACACTGAAGCTTTCTTT. Translated, it gives CASSPTGQGHTEAFF.

This rearrangement joins TRBV11-2 to TRBJ2-5, with 8 bases that match TRBD1. Trimming took 4 bases from V and 0 from J; bases not matched to a gene: 10. Germline CDR1 and CDR2: SGHAT and FQNNGV. The CDR3 extends over 17 amino acids. The CDR3 is CASSSTGDLMYQETQYF. The CDR3 region has the DNA TGTGCCAGCAGCTCGACAGGGGACTTGATGTACCAAGAGACCCAGTACTTC.

This clone was counted only a few times. The V gene is TRBV9, the J gene TRBJ1-3, with TRBD1 as a possible D gene (5 bases). V dropped 6 bases and J dropped 2 bases, with 12 bases sitting between them. This CDR3 spans 14 amino acids. Looked up from germline, CDR1 is SGDLS and CDR2 is YYNGEE. This CDR3 reads CASTPWGAGNTIYF. CDR3 in DNA: TGTGCCAGCACTCCCTGGGGGGCTGGAAACACCATATATTTT.

J is TRBJ1-2 and V is TRBV5-8; the D is unclear. Trimming cost V 1 base and J 1 base, with 11 bases left between them. Germline V lookup: CDR1 SGHTS, CDR2 YDEGEE. The CDR3 totals 15 residues. The CDR3 protein is CASSLLLAINYGYTF. CDR3 coding DNA: TGTGCCAGCAGCTTGTTACTAGCTATTAACTATGGCTACACCTTC.

This clone was detected only a few times. The V gene is TRBV6-6, the J gene TRBJ2-7, with TRBD1 identical over 8 bases. Germline V gives CDR1 MNHNY, CDR2 SVGAGI (reference sequence). CDR3 length: 13 residues. V gave up 7 bases and J gave up 7 bases; unmatched junction bases: 9. CDR3 sequence: CASTRTGLTEQYF. CDR3 coding DNA: TGTGCCAGCACTCGGACAGGGTTGACGGAGCAGTACTTC.

The V and J genes are TRBV4-1 and TRBJ1-2, with TRBD1 matching over 11 bases. V lost 4 bases, J lost 1 base, and 8 bases stayed unmatched. Germline CDR1 is MGHRA and CDR2 is YSYEKL. The CDR3 length is 17 residues. In nucleotides, the CDR3 is TGCGCCAGCAGCCGGGGGACAGGGGGAACCTATAACTATGGCTACACCTTC. Its protein is CASSRGTGGTYNYGYTF.

V gene TRBV11-2 combines with J gene TRBJ2-4; TRBD2 aligns across 8 bases. The V gene's germline CDR1 is SGHAT and CDR2 FQNNGV. The CDR3 is made up of 14 amino acids. V was clipped by 2 bases and J by 7 bases; unmatched bases: 4. DNA of the CDR3: TGTGCCAGCAGCTTAATCCGGGGGGGGAACATTCAGTACTTC. It codes for CASSLIRGGNIQYF.